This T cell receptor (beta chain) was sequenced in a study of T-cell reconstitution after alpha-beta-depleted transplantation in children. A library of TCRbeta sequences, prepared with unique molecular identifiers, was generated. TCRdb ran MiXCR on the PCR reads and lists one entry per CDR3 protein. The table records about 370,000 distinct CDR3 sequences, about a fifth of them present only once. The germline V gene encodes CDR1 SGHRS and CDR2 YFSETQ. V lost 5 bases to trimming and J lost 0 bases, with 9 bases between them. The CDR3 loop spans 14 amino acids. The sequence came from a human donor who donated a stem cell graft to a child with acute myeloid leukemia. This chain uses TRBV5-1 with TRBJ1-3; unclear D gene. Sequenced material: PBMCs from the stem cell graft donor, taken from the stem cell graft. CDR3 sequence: CASSGAPSGNTIYF. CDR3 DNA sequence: TGCGCCAGCAGTGGAGCGCCCTCTGGAAACACCATATATTTT.